The 13 T cell receptor beta chains in this list originate from one sample, sequenced in a study of post-analysis software for immune sequencing data. General study findings and limits: Relative to controls, patients had several TRBV segments at higher frequency, with TRBV5-6, TRBV5-1 and TRBV20-1 among these.

Prepared libraries of TCR beta cDNA carried unique molecular identifiers. TCRdb re-derived calls from the PCR reads in MiXCR, one entry per CDR3 protein. The table has 650,000 to 900,000 distinct CDR3 sequences, around 42% seen once; the top ten hold approximately 4.4%. No antigens are known for them. The sequenced sample was blood. These TCRs come from a girl aged 5 to 17 with multiple sclerosis.

This rearrangement joins TRBV20-1 to TRBJ1-2, with 8 bases matching TRBD1. With V trimmed by 6 bases and J by 4 bases, 7 bases remained unmatched. Germline CDR1 reads DFQATT; CDR2 reads SNEGSKA (reference sequence). The CDR3 is made up of 13 amino acids. The chain's CDR3 is CSATTGAAYGYTF. DNA of the CDR3: TGCAGTGCCACGACAGGGGCCGCCTATGGCTACACCTTC.

The table lists this clonotype with a few counts. The V and J genes are TRBV15 and TRBJ1-2; TRBD1 agrees at 10 bases. Germline V gene lookup returns CDR1 LNHNV and CDR2 YYDKDF (reference sequence). This CDR3 region has 13 residues. V shed 6 bases, J shed 6 bases, and the junction held 4 bases outside the gene matches. CDR3 nucleotide sequence: TGTGCCACCAGGATGACAGGGGGCGATGGCTACACCTTC. This translates into CATRMTGGDGYTF.

This clonotype has a handful of counts. The chain links TRBV2 to TRBJ2-7, with D maybe TRBD1 (6 bases). Germline CDR1 and CDR2: SNHLY and FYNNEI. Trimming pared 3 bases from V and 3 bases from J, leaving 12 bases between. CDR3 length equals 14 residues. The CDR3 sequence: CASSDTGSIYEQYF. CDR3 nucleotide sequence: TGTGCCAGCAGTGACACAGGGTCAATCTACGAGCAGTACTTC.

In its sample, this clonotype was seen many times. The J gene is TRBJ1-2, the V gene TRBV12-3 or TRBV12-4; no clear D. This CDR3 contains 15 residues. Trimming shortened V by 4 bases and J by 3 bases, and 15 bases separated the two germline ends. CDR3 region: CASSSDPEGYYGYTF. CDR3 DNA: TGTGCCAGCAGTTCTGACCCAGAGGGATACTATGGCTACACCTTC.

In its sample, this clonotype was seen many times. This sequence joins TRBV7-9 and TRBJ2-7; a possible D gene is TRBD1 (5 bases). Trimming cost V 5 bases and J 3 bases, with 8 bases left between them. Germline CDR1 is SEHNR and CDR2 is FQNEAQ (reference sequence). The CDR3 is made up of 12 amino acids. As DNA, the CDR3 is TGTGCCAGCAGCAACGACAGCTACGAGCAGTACTTC. It yields the protein CASSNDSYEQYF.

This chain joins TRBV15 and TRBJ1-1, with D unresolved. The CDR3 extends over 16 amino acids. The germline V gene has CDR1 LNHNV and CDR2 YYDKDF (reference sequence). The V end was cut by 1 base, the J end by 0 bases, with 12 bases between. As DNA, the CDR3 is TGTGCCACCAGCAGAGGAGGGATGGGGATGAACACTGAAGCTTTCTTT. Residues: CATSRGGMGMNTEAFF.

This chain uses TRBV7-9 with TRBJ1-4, with 12 bases identical to TRBD1. The CDR3 sequence is 17 residues long. CDR1 is SEHNR, CDR2 FQNEAQ, per germline (reference sequence). V gave up 5 bases and J gave up 7 bases; unmatched junction bases: 11. CDR3 nucleotides: TGTGCCAGCAGCGCGGGGACAGGGGGCGCGTCGGGTGAAAAACTGTTTTTT. This gives the protein CASSAGTGGASGEKLFF.

The chain links TRBV5-1 to TRBJ2-1; D is tentatively TRBD1 or TRBD2 (5 bases each). Per germline, CDR1 SGHRS and CDR2 YFSETQ. Trimming stripped 5 bases from V and 8 bases from J, with 20 bases between. The length of the CDR3 is 15 residues. CDR3 bases: TGCGCCAGCAGTCCGGGGCCTAGTCCTGGCGATGAGCAGTTCTTC. This gives the protein CASSPGPSPGDEQFF.

The J gene is TRBJ2-7, the V gene TRBV27; TRBD1 is a possible D gene (5 bases). Trimming shortened V by 7 bases and J by 1 base, and 17 bases separated the two germline ends. Germline V CDR1 and CDR2: MNHEY, SMNVEV (reference sequence). CDR3 length equals 15 residues. CDR3 region: CASNHPTTESYEQYF. DNA for the CDR3: TGTGCCAGCAACCATCCTACGACAGAGTCCTACGAGCAGTACTTC.

This clonotype came up a few times. The rearrangement uses TRBV5-8 and TRBJ2-7; 7 bases agree with TRBD2. V lost 7 bases, J lost 5 bases, and 6 bases stayed unmatched. This CDR3 has 12 amino acids. Germline CDR1 SGHTS, CDR2 YDEGEE. CDR3 residues: CASPGGSDEQYF. DNA for the CDR3: TGTGCCAGCCCCGGGGGGTCGGACGAGCAGTACTTC.

The chain is built from TRBV3-1 and TRBJ2-7; 8 bases line up with TRBD2. Germline lookup yields CDR1 LGHDT and CDR2 YNNKEL (reference sequence). The J segment lost 2 bases and the V segment lost 1 base, leaving 7 bases of the junction unmatched. This CDR3 has 16 amino acids. CDR3 DNA sequence: TGTGCCAGCAGCCAAGTGGCGGGAGGTTCGACCTACGAGCAGTACTTC. This encodes CASSQVAGGSTYEQYF.

The genes are TRBV12-3 or TRBV12-4 and TRBJ2-1; D unresolved. The CDR3 runs to 14 residues. V lost 5 bases and J 4 bases, leaving 12 bases between the germline ends. In nucleotides, the CDR3 is TGTGCCAGCAGTCCCTTTGGCGTTTACAATGAGCAGTTCTTC. As protein: CASSPFGVYNEQFF.

The table lists this clonotype with a few counts. The gene calls are TRBV12-3 or TRBV12-4 and TRBJ2-1, with TRBD2 matching 10 bases. The CDR3 has 14 residues. V gave up 3 bases and J gave up 8 bases; unmatched junction bases: 4. In DNA, the CDR3 is TGTGCCAGCAGTTTGTCTAGCGGGAGAGATGAGCAGTTCTTC. This translates into CASSLSSGRDEQFF.